The 8 T cell receptor beta chains presented below share a single source sample, sequenced in a study of blood T cell repertoires in COVID-19. Some clones are missing from TCRdb's copy, which holds only in-frame ones; the method was immunoSEQ multiplex PCR. The table includes about 100,000 clones, around 81% detected once. Sequences were obtained from peripheral blood. The receptors originated from a man aged 50-60 years with active or convalescent COVID-19.

The chain has TRBV11-3 and TRBJ2-3; 11 bases are shared with TRBD2. V was clipped by 5 bases and J by 2 bases; unmatched bases: 6. Germline CDR1 and CDR2: SGHNT and YENEEA. The CDR3 sequence is 16 residues long. CDR3 protein: CASSLPGLAVTDTQYF. The CDR3 nucleotides read TGTGCCAGCAGCCTGCCGGGACTAGCGGTCACAGATACGCAGTATTTT.

The genes are TRBV5-6 and TRBJ1-1; D remains ambiguous. Germline CDR1 and CDR2: SGHDT and YYEEEE. The CDR3 contains 13 residues. Trimming removed 1 base from V and 4 bases from J, with 8 bases in between. This CDR3 reads CASSLNFITEAFF. The CDR3 DNA sequence: TGTGCCAGCAGCTTGAATTTCATCACTGAAGCTTTCTTT.

The rearrangement links TRBV5-1 to TRBJ2-4, with TRBD1 matching 11 bases. With V trimmed by 2 bases and J by 2 bases, 3 bases remained unmatched. The germline V gene has CDR1 SGHRS and CDR2 YFSETQ. The CDR3 has 16 residues. CDR3 protein: CASSFPDRGPKNIQYF. CDR3 DNA sequence: TGCGCCAGCAGCTTTCCGGACAGGGGGCCCAAAAACATTCAGTACTTC.

This sequence joins TRBV2 and TRBJ1-6; 7 bases line up with TRBD1. J gave up 11 bases and V 4 bases, and 8 bases lay outside the gene matches. The CDR3 loop spans 14 amino acids. Looked up from germline, CDR1 is SNHLY and CDR2 is FYNNEI. The DNA of the CDR3 is TGTGCCAGCAGTGGGAGACAGGGAAGGGCACCCCTCCACTTT. Amino acids: CASSGRQGRAPLHF.

The chain links TRBV19 to TRBJ1-5; D not certain. Trimming left V 2 bases short and J 4 bases short, with 15 bases between. The germline gives CDR1 LNHDA, CDR2 SQIVND (reference sequence). The CDR3 extends over 16 amino acids. The CDR3, as DNA: TGTGCCAGTAGTATAATTAACCCCGGTCTTAATCAGCCCCAGCATTTT. Amino acids: CASSIINPGLNQPQHF.

V usage is TRBV5-1 and J usage is TRBJ1-2, with 10 positions matching TRBD1. Germline V CDR1 and CDR2: SGHRS, YFSETQ. The CDR3 is 14 amino acids. V dropped 4 bases and J dropped 5; count of bases not matched to a gene: 5. The CDR3 spells CASSDGTGDYGYTF. Here the CDR3 DNA reads TGCGCCAGCAGCGATGGGACAGGGGATTATGGCTACACCTTC.

J is TRBJ2-3 and V is TRBV20-1; TRBD1 is a possible D gene (6 bases). Germline-derived CDR1 and CDR2 are DFQATT and SNEGSKA (reference sequence). V shed 3 bases and J shed 4 bases, with 11 bases lying between them. The CDR3 runs 13 residues. CDR3 protein: CSASQGPADTQYF. CDR3 sequence (DNA): TGCAGTGCTAGTCAGGGGCCCGCAGATACGCAGTATTTT.

The chain recombines TRBV5-4 with TRBJ1-1; weak D call: TRBD1 (5 bases). This CDR3 comprises 12 residues. V shed 2 bases and J shed 5 bases, with 7 bases lying between them. Germline assignment: CDR1 SGHNT and CDR2 YYREEE (reference sequence). The CDR3 coding sequence is TGTGCCAGCAGCTTTGGGGGGACTGAAGCTTTCTTT. Translated: CASSFGGTEAFF.